These T cell receptor beta chains were read from a single sample in a study of a mutant IDH1 vaccine in newly diagnosed glioma. Profiled with immunoSEQ multiplex PCR; TCRdb holds only in-frame clones, not every one. The sample includes 25,000 to 30,000 clones, about four fifths of them seen just once. These receptors have no known antigen. The sequencing here drew on PBMCs, taken from a glioma patient whose treatment included an IDH1 peptide vaccine. The receptors derive from a woman aged 30 to 39 with glioma. The CDR3 runs from the conserved cysteine through the conserved F or W. A D gene is named only where the DNA matches it firmly. Rows may omit the clone size; those that give it use once, few, many or a size class.

CDR3 protein,CDR3 DNA,D gene,J gene,clone size,V gene
CASSLNSFNEKLFF,TGCGCCAGCAGCTTGAACAGCTTTAATGAAAAACTGTTTTTT,-,TRBJ1-4,few,TRBV5-1
CAWRAGGNTEAFF,TGTGCCTGGAGGGCAGGGGGAAACACTGAAGCTTTCTTT,TRBD1,TRBJ1-1,-,TRBV30
CASSSSGGKPTSTDTQYF,TGTGCCAGCAGTTCTAGCGGGGGGAAACCTACTAGCACAGATACGCAGTATTTT,TRBD2,TRBJ2-3,-,TRBV2
CASSLGYSNQPQHF,TGTGCCAGCAGCTTGGGGTATAGCAATCAGCCCCAGCATTTT,-,TRBJ1-5,-,TRBV7-9
CASSRGGERGEKLFF,TGTGCCAGCAGCCGAGGGGGCGAAAGGGGGGAAAAACTGTTTTTT,TRBD1,TRBJ1-4,-,TRBV6-5
CASSSGVTYEQYF,TGTGCCAGCAGCTCCGGTGTGACCTACGAGCAGTACTTC,-,TRBJ2-7,-,TRBV5-6
CSVQGLAGSNEQFF,TGCAGCGTCCAAGGACTAGCGGGAAGCAATGAGCAGTTCTTC,TRBD2,TRBJ2-1,-,TRBV29-1
CSVDSSRDGYTF,TGCAGCGTTGATAGCTCTCGAGATGGCTACACCTTC,-,TRBJ1-2,-,TRBV29-1
CASSLVGTGSYNEQFF,TGCGCCAGCAGCTTGGTCGGGACCGGTTCCTACAATGAGCAGTTCTTC,-,TRBJ2-1,-,TRBV5-1
CASSLAGTGNSPLHF,TGCGCCAGCAGCTTGGCCGGGACAGGGAATTCACCCCTCCACTTT,TRBD1,TRBJ1-6,-,TRBV5-1
CASSPRALNEKLFF,TGTGCCAGCAGCCCCAGGGCCCTTAATGAAAAACTGTTTTTT,-,TRBJ1-4,-,TRBV7-8
CASTDDRVATEAFF,TGTGCCAGCACCGATGACAGGGTGGCCACTGAAGCTTTCTTT,TRBD1,TRBJ1-1,-,TRBV5-6
CASSLRQPNTEAFF,TGTGCCAGCAGCTTACGGCAGCCTAACACTGAAGCTTTCTTT,-,TRBJ1-1,-,TRBV11-2
CASSFGDRVHEQYF,TGTGCCAGCAGTTTTGGGGACAGGGTGCACGAGCAGTACTTC,TRBD1,TRBJ2-7,-,TRBV27
CASSQEERYEQYF,TGCGCCAGCAGCCAAGAAGAAAGATACGAGCAGTACTTC,-,TRBJ2-7,-,TRBV4-3
CASSGAVGSPNYGYTF,TGTGCCAGCAGCGGGGCTGTAGGTTCCCCTAACTATGGCTACACCTTC,-,TRBJ1-2,-,TRBV25-1
CAWGSTYNEQFF,TGTGCCTGGGGCAGTACTTACAATGAGCAGTTCTTC,-,TRBJ2-1,-,TRBV30
CASRRGRVNTEAFF,TGTGCCAGCAGGCGTGGGAGGGTGAACACTGAAGCTTTCTTT,-,TRBJ1-1,few,TRBV27
CASTAGLAFF,TGTGCCAGCACTGCGGGGTTGGCTTTCTTT,-,TRBJ1-1,-,TRBV7-9
CASSRRDASNYGYTF,TGTGCCAGCAGCAGACGGGACGCCTCTAACTATGGCTACACCTTC,-,TRBJ1-2,-,TRBV7-2
CASSSLRQEHTF,TGTGCCAGCAGCTCGCTTAGACAGGAGCACACCTTC,-,TRBJ1-2,-,TRBV5-5
CASSSVAETQYF,TGTGCCAGCAGCTCAGTCGCAGAGACCCAGTACTTC,-,TRBJ2-5,-,TRBV2
CASSSTGEEDNGYTF,TGTGCCAGCAGCTCCACAGGGGAAGAGGATAATGGCTACACCTTC,TRBD1,TRBJ1-2,-,TRBV6-1
CASSFGQGNSEQFF,TGTGCCAGCAGCTTCGGACAGGGGAATAGTGAGCAGTTCTTC,TRBD1,TRBJ2-1,-,TRBV7-2
CASSLWQAVNTEAFF,TGTGCCAGCAGTTTATGGCAGGCGGTAAACACTGAAGCTTTCTTT,-,TRBJ1-1,-,TRBV27
CASSQDHRGNTEAFF,TGTGCCAGCAGCCAAGATCACAGAGGGAACACTGAAGCTTTCTTT,-,TRBJ1-1,-,TRBV14
CASSSLAGGSTDTQYF,TGTGCCAGCAGCTCCCTAGCGGGGGGGAGCACAGATACGCAGTATTTT,TRBD2,TRBJ2-3,-,TRBV7-2
CAWSRVRATGELFF,TGTGCCTGGAGTAGGGTTCGTGCCACCGGGGAGCTGTTTTTT,-,TRBJ2-2,-,TRBV30
CASQLTSGGYEQYF,TGTGCCAGCCAATTGACTAGCGGAGGCTACGAGCAGTACTTC,TRBD2,TRBJ2-7,-,TRBV6-6
CASSALGGVNEKLFF,TGTGCCAGCAGCGCCCTCGGAGGGGTTAATGAAAAACTGTTTTTT,-,TRBJ1-4,once,TRBV9
CASSPSGTGVNQPQHF,TGCGCCAGCAGCCCTTCCGGGACAGGGGTCAATCAGCCCCAGCATTTT,TRBD1,TRBJ1-5,-,TRBV4-3
CSAKGLASGSTDTQYF,TGCAGCGCCAAAGGGTTAGCTAGCGGGAGTACAGATACGCAGTATTTT,TRBD2,TRBJ2-3,-,TRBV29-1
CSVAQGDEQFF,TGCAGCGTTGCCCAGGGGGATGAGCAGTTCTTC,TRBD1,TRBJ2-1,-,TRBV29-1
CARGMGGRGNTEAFF,TGTGCCAGAGGGATGGGGGGCCGAGGGAACACTGAAGCTTTCTTT,-,TRBJ1-1,once,TRBV2
CASSSTENYNSPLHF,TGCGCCAGCAGCTCCACAGAGAACTATAATTCACCCCTCCACTTT,-,TRBJ1-6,-,TRBV5-1
CASSLSWDGSPSYGYTF,TGTGCCAGCAGCTTAAGCTGGGACGGCTCTCCATCCTATGGCTACACCTTC,-,TRBJ1-2,-,TRBV7-2
CASSYPGGNTEAFF,TGTGCCAGCAGTTACCCAGGGGGGAACACTGAAGCTTTCTTT,TRBD1,TRBJ1-1,-,TRBV6-6
CARVKGTEAFF,TGTGCCAGGGTAAAGGGCACTGAAGCTTTCTTT,-,TRBJ1-1,-,TRBV6-4
CASSEKGLSGNEKLFF,TGTGCCAGCAGTGAAAAGGGGTTGAGCGGTAATGAAAAACTGTTTTTT,-,TRBJ1-4,-,TRBV2
CAWSARVRQPQHF,TGTGCCTGGAGTGCGAGGGTACGGCAGCCCCAGCATTTT,-,TRBJ1-5,-,TRBV30
CAISTTGRGYEQYF,TGTGCCATCAGTACGACAGGCCGGGGATACGAGCAGTACTTC,-,TRBJ2-7,-,TRBV10-3
CASSLDVGLASNEQYF,TGCGCCAGCAGCTTGGACGTCGGACTAGCGTCTAACGAGCAGTACTTC,TRBD2,TRBJ2-7,-,TRBV5-1
CASSQRGGFGAGELFF,TGCGCCAGCAGCCAACGGGGTGGATTCGGGGCCGGGGAGCTGTTTTTT,-,TRBJ2-2,-,TRBV4-1
CASSAYVGGGYEQYF,TGTGCCAGCAGCGCCTACGTAGGGGGTGGCTACGAGCAGTACTTC,-,TRBJ2-7,-,TRBV9
CSVVKLSGTHYEQYF,TGCAGCGTTGTCAAACTCTCCGGGACTCACTACGAGCAGTACTTC,-,TRBJ2-7,-,TRBV29-1
CASSHEDYSGNTIYF,TGTGCCAGCAGCCACGAGGATTATTCTGGAAACACCATATATTTT,-,TRBJ1-3,-,TRBV9
CASSLDMYLSFQPQHF,TGTGCCAGCAGCCTGGATATGTACTTAAGCTTTCAGCCCCAGCATTTT,-,TRBJ1-5,-,TRBV5-6
CSVGGGPTDTQYF,TGCAGCGTTGGTGGGGGGCCCACAGATACGCAGTATTTT,-,TRBJ2-3,-,TRBV29-1
CASSLVGTSTDTQYF,TGTGCCAGCAGCTTAGTTGGCACTAGCACAGATACGCAGTATTTT,-,TRBJ2-3,-,TRBV7-2
CATLIGGTSNQPQHF,TGTGCCACCCTCATAGGGGGTACGAGCAATCAGCCCCAGCATTTT,-,TRBJ1-5,-,TRBV19
CAWGKIEWEAFF,TGTGCCTGGGGCAAGATAGAGTGGGAAGCTTTCTTT,-,TRBJ1-1,few,TRBV30
CASSTIDSSNQPQHF,TGTGCCAGTAGTACGATTGACAGTAGCAATCAGCCCCAGCATTTT,-,TRBJ1-5,-,TRBV19
CASSLIGYNSPLHF,TGTGCCAGCAGCTTAATAGGCTATAATTCACCCCTCCACTTT,-,TRBJ1-6,-,TRBV7-9
CASSVGGRSAIETQYF,TGTGCCAGCAGCGTAGGTGGGCGGTCGGCGATAGAGACCCAGTACTTC,-,TRBJ2-5,once,TRBV9
CASYEQGRGNTIYF,TGTGCCAGCTACGAACAGGGACGGGGAAACACCATATATTTT,-,TRBJ1-3,-,TRBV5-6
CAWTNSGARVVETQYF,TGTGCCTGGACCAACTCCGGGGCTAGAGTGGTGGAGACCCAGTACTTC,-,TRBJ2-5,-,TRBV30
CASSEDGSYGYTF,TGTGCCAGCAGTGAAGACGGTTCCTATGGCTACACCTTC,-,TRBJ1-2,-,TRBV2
CASSIVTGLYGYTF,TGTGCCAGTAGTATAGTTACAGGGCTTTATGGCTACACCTTC,-,TRBJ1-2,-,TRBV19
CASSPEDFLKNIQYF,TGTGCCAGCAGCCCAGAGGATTTTCTAAAAAACATTCAGTACTTC,-,TRBJ2-4,-,TRBV7-9
CASSQDETGNSPLHF,TGCGCCAGCAGCCAAGATGAGACAGGGAATTCACCCCTCCACTTT,TRBD1,TRBJ1-6,-,TRBV4-1